This T cell receptor (beta chain) was retrieved from a study of cytomegalovirus exposure and HLA in healthy donors. This clone has only one observation. The antigen is undetermined. Findings and caveats of the study: Both high specificity and high sensitivity reportedly marked the classifier's diagnosis of cytomegalovirus status.

13 Jbeta primers and 60 Vbeta primers were used for the PCR. Repertoires were generated with immunoSEQ multiplex PCR, while TCRdb's copy carries only in-frame clones and drops some. Among more than 110,000 clones listed, 60% to 80% were seen once. Deletions cut 5 bases from V and 7 bases from J, with 9 bases between. This CDR3 has 11 residues. Germline V gene lookup returns CDR1 SGHTA and CDR2 FQGNSA. Sequenced: PBMCs. This receptor was identified in a man aged 18 to 29 in good health and CMV-seronegative. The rearrangement uses TRBV7-2 and TRBJ2-7; maybe TRBD1 (6 bases). The CDR3 loop reads CASSPQGEQYF. DNA of the CDR3: TGTGCCAGCAGCCCGCAGGGGGAGCAGTACTTC. Full variable domain (outside the CDR3, taken from reference TRBV7-2 and TRBJ2-7): GAGVSQSPSNKVTEKGKDVELRCDPISGHTALYWYRQSLGQGLEFLIYFQGNSAPDKSGLPSDRFSAERTGGSVSTLTIQRTQQEDSAVYLCASSPQGEQYFGPGTRLTVT.